The 11 T cell receptor beta chains listed next were all sequenced from one sample in a study of Graves' ophthalmopathy and Graves' hyperthyroidism (dated by TCRdb to about 2018). Data came from an Illumina HiSeq 2000. For repertoire sequencing, the TCR beta CDR3 regions were amplified from RNA transcripts. HTBI primers and the Qiagen OneStep RT-PCR kit were used in a first-round RT-PCR, which was followed by a second-round multiplex PCR, size selection and purification. The raw public data were reprocessed by TCRdb itself: fastp quality trimming at Q25, MiXCR clonotype calling, in-frame beta chains only. Each CDR3 protein appears once, grouped with its most common genes and DNA. This sample lists around 1,000,000 distinct CDR3 sequences; about 36% were detected once. The ten most abundant clones make up 11% of the sample. Sequencing used peripheral blood or thyroid tissue (not recorded which). The receptor source for this set is an adult man with Graves' hyperthyroidism.

With respect to this clonotype: A read error may produce the germline difference seen at one junction end. CDR3 sequence: CASTDTGTRLPGELYF. The CDR3 DNA is TGTGCCAGCACCGACACCGGGACCCGGCTCCCCGGGGAGCTGTACTTC. This chain links TRBV7-6 with TRBJ2-7; the D call may be TRBD1 or TRBD2 (5 bases each). The germline V gene encodes CDR1 SGHVS and CDR2 FNYEAQ. This CDR3 is built from 16 residues.

Ten or more counts support this clonotype. The rearrangement joins TRBV10-2 to TRBJ1-2; 9 positions agree with TRBD1. CDR1 and CDR2 from the germline V gene are WSHSY and SAAADI. V shed 8 bases, J shed 7 bases, and the junction held 8 bases outside the gene matches. There are 13 residues in the CDR3. This CDR3 is CASGGDRVGGYTF. CDR3 bases: TGCGCCAGCGGAGGGGACAGGGTGGGTGGCTACACCTTC.

CDR3 DNA: TGTGCCAGCAGCTCGATGACAGGGTGGGCCAACGTCCTGACTTTC. Residues: CASSSMTGWANVLTF. V and J are TRBV7-2 and TRBJ2-6, with 7 bases aligning to TRBD1. Germline V lookup: CDR1 SGHTA, CDR2 FQGNSA. This CDR3 contains 15 residues. The V segment lost 4 bases and the J segment 5 bases; nucleotides outside the gene matches: 5.

This clonotype was seen a few times. The rearrangement uses TRBV7-2 and TRBJ2-7; TRBD1 is a possible D gene (6 bases). The V end lost 0 bases, the J end lost 6 bases, and 9 bases lay between the germline ends. CDR3 length: 13 residues. Germline V CDR1 and CDR2: SGHTA, FQGNSA. This CDR3 reads CASSLAKGVEQYF. CDR3 bases: TGTGCCAGCAGCTTAGCAAAGGGGGTCGAGCAGTACTTC.

This clonotype has a count of ten or more. This chain joins TRBV11-2 and TRBJ2-5; the D is unclear. CDR3 length: 14 residues. CDR1 is SGHAT, CDR2 FQNNGV, per germline. The V gene lost 0 bases and the J gene lost 0 bases, with 5 bases spanning the gap. The CDR3 region has the DNA TGTGCCAGCAGCTTAGAGAGAAACCAAGAGACCCAGTACTTC. It yields the protein CASSLERNQETQYF.

This clonotype was observed many times. This chain uses TRBV5-4 with TRBJ1-1; possible D gene TRBD1, 5 bases. The germline V gene encodes CDR1 SGHNT and CDR2 YYREEE (reference sequence). This CDR3 region has 14 residues. Deletions cut 4 bases from V and 1 base from J, with 11 bases between. CDR3 nucleotide sequence: TGTGCCAGCAGCCTCGGGACTTCGAACACTGAAGCTTTCTTT. It is translated as CASSLGTSNTEAFF.

V usage is TRBV10-2 and J usage is TRBJ1-2; tentative D call: TRBD1 (6 bases). Germline assignment: CDR1 WSHSY and CDR2 SAAADI. V was shortened by 2 bases and J by 8 bases, with 18 bases between the two germline ends. The CDR3 sequence is 15 residues long. CDR3 sequence: CASSEPDSKAKGYTF. In DNA, the CDR3 is TGCGCCAGCAGTGAGCCGGACAGCAAGGCTAAAGGCTACACCTTC.

In its sample, this clonotype was seen a few times. The chain employs TRBV29-1 and TRBJ2-7; 8 bases align to TRBD1. V gave up 6 bases and J gave up 2 bases; unmatched junction bases: 6. CDR3 length: 13 residues. CDR1 is SQVTM, CDR2 ANQGSEA, per germline. CDR3 sequence reads: CSVETGEAYEQYF. CDR3 coding DNA: TGCAGCGTCGAGACAGGGGAGGCCTACGAGCAGTACTTC.

This clonotype has at least ten counts. This sequence joins TRBV5-1 and TRBJ1-1, with 7 positions matching TRBD1. V was pared by 0 bases and J by 6 bases, with 8 bases of the junction left unmatched. Looked up from germline, CDR1 is SGHRS and CDR2 is YFSETQ. The CDR3 totals 15 residues. The CDR3 loop is CASSLEVTGYSEAFF. The CDR3 bases are TGCGCCAGCAGCTTGGAGGTGACAGGGTATTCTGAAGCTTTCTTT.

This clonotype was recorded a few times. V gene TRBV2 combines with J gene TRBJ2-7; D ambiguous. Trimming took 2 bases from V and 0 from J, leaving 8 bases between them. Germline CDR1 is SNHLY and CDR2 is FYNNEI. The CDR3 length is 14 residues. CDR3 in amino acids: CASSEHGTSYEQYF. In nucleotides, the CDR3 is TGTGCCAGCAGTGAACACGGCACCTCCTACGAGCAGTACTTC.

The rearrangement links TRBV28 to TRBJ2-7, with D maybe TRBD1 (6 bases). This CDR3 spans 14 amino acids. The germline CDR1 and CDR2 sequences are MDHEN and SYDVKM. The V end was cut by 4 bases, the J end by 3 bases, with 13 bases between. CDR3 in DNA: TGTGCCAGCAGTTCAGACAGGTTCATCTACGAGCAGTACTTC. Protein product: CASSSDRFIYEQYF.